The rows below give T cell receptor beta chains drawn from one sample of a study of blood T cell repertoires in COVID-19. The protocol was immunoSEQ multiplex PCR, while the TCRdb copy is restricted to in-frame clones and leaves out a portion. The table lists roughly 80,000 clones, around 80% of them singletons. The sequenced material came from peripheral blood. The origin of the receptors is a man older than 75 with acute or convalescent COVID-19. CDR3s include the opening cysteine and the closing phenylalanine or tryptophan. Fields, in order: clone size, D gene, V gene, J gene, CDR3 DNA, CDR3 protein. D genes are given only for firm matches. The size field is filled for only some rows; it gives once, few, many or a size class.

-,-,TRBV7-9,TRBJ1-4,TGTGCCAGCAGCTTAGCTGGTCAGGAAAAACTGTTTTTT,CASSLAGQEKLFF
-,TRBD1,TRBV12-3/TRBV12-4,TRBJ1-3,TGTGCCAGCAGTTTAAGGGGGCCGCCCATATATTTT,CASSLRGPPIYF
-,TRBD2,TRBV9,TRBJ2-1,TGTGCCAGCAGTCCACGACTAGCGGGGGCCAATGAGCAGTTCTTC,CASSPRLAGANEQFF
-,TRBD1,TRBV28,TRBJ1-4,TGTGCCAGCAGTTCGGGACAGGATAATGAAAAACTGTTTTTT,CASSSGQDNEKLFF
-,-,TRBV5-1,TRBJ1-1,TGCGCCAGCAGCTTCACAGGGATAGCTCAGGCTTTCTTT,CASSFTGIAQAFF
-,TRBD1,TRBV2,TRBJ1-1,TGTGCCAGCAGTCCTCGGACAGGGTCATTCGAAGCTTTCTTT,CASSPRTGSFEAFF
-,-,TRBV10-3,TRBJ1-1,TGTGCCATCAGACCGGGGAACACTGAAGCTTTCTTT,CAIRPGNTEAFF
once,TRBD1,TRBV29-1,TRBJ1-2,TGCAGCTATGGACAGGGGTTGAATGGCTACACCTTC,CSYGQGLNGYTF
-,TRBD1,TRBV5-1,TRBJ1-2,TGCGCCAGCAGCCCCGACGGACAGGGGGCGCGAGGCTACACCTTC,CASSPDGQGARGYTF
-,-,TRBV9,TRBJ1-6,TGTGCCAGCAGCGGTCTTAATTCACCCCTCCACTTT,CASSGLNSPLHF
few,-,TRBV19,TRBJ1-5,TGTGCCAGTAGTATAGTTACGGGGAATAGCAATCAGCCCCAGCATTTT,CASSIVTGNSNQPQHF
-,-,TRBV13,TRBJ2-1,TGTGCCAGCAGCTCAGACCGGGGGGCCGCCTACAATGAGCAGTTCTTC,CASSSDRGAAYNEQFF
-,TRBD1,TRBV9,TRBJ1-1,TGTGCCAGCAGCGTAGGGGCAGGGGGAGGACTCACTGAAGCTTTCTTT,CASSVGAGGGLTEAFF
-,TRBD1,TRBV6-5,TRBJ1-4,TGTGCCAGCAGTCAGCAGGGGGCGTATGAAAAACTGTTTTTT,CASSQQGAYEKLFF
-,TRBD1,TRBV7-9,TRBJ1-4,TGTGCCAGCAGCTTTTATCAAGGGGGCGAGGGGGAAAAACTGTTTTTT,CASSFYQGGEGEKLFF